This TCR beta chain was identified in a study of long-term antiretroviral therapy in people with HIV (dated by TCRdb to between 2022 and 2023). About the full investigation: The earliest samples were collected about a decade before the 2015 WHO recommendation for immediate ART, when ART was typically delayed until CD4 counts fell. Whether ART initiation and durable HIV suppression were associated with changes in peripheral blood TRB repertoire composition and diversity was tested in a retrospective serial study. The cohort contributed about 200 cryopreserved PBMC samples from 30 adults with confirmed HIV infection, collected serially over a mean of around 6 years (range 1-12). Of the approximately 32 participants with HIV, fewer than twelve were female. No cross-contamination during QIAcube processing was shown when test extractions of a monoclonal T-cell line were performed alongside approximately 32 polyclonal samples. The full study reports these points: Samples dated from 2004 to 2017, and the ART regimens used may be less effective than current ones. Since PBMC availability was limited, sequencing covered only the TCR beta chain, with no alpha chain pairing. Because pre-ART samples had limited cell numbers, unsorted PBMC were profiled rather than sorted CD4+ and CD8+ T cells. Expanded TRB clones identified before ART initiation dominated the repertoire at all time points, although this dominance fluctuated and declined in many PLHIV after ART. Inferences about post-ART repertoire changes were limited because no data were available on ART adherence, viral resistance or therapy changes. Narrower CDR3 length ranges were observed in HIV repertoires than in controls, and an antigen-experienced repertoire with only a slight naive shift after ART was suggested by the network structure. ART initiation was associated with a significant increase in TRB diversity, but diversity stayed significantly below transplant donor controls even after long-term ART.

Regarding this clone: Which antigen it targets is not known. One base away there is no much larger clone; base qualities are not given.

Sequencing of the TRB variable region was done with the immunoSEQ hsTCRB v3.0 assay at survey level resolution. The targeted TRB sequencing depth was about 40,000-55,000 T-cell genomes per sample. Pooled TRB libraries were sequenced on an Illumina MiSeq with a v3 150-cycle kit. Regarding the original processing steps: Repertoire analysis ran in R within a reproducible Nextflow workflow covering QC, data transformation and analysis. LymphoSeq2, an R package for AIRR-Seq data exploration, was used to implement custom analyses. A few samples yielding fewer than 5000 total TRB sequences were excluded, leaving about 190 analyzed HIV repertoires. Among the 170 to 200 HIV repertoires that were kept, some 61 were collected before ART initiation and more than 120 were collected after ART initiation. Repertoires were downsampled to 5000 TRB nucleotide sequences, and summary statistics were averaged over 100 downsampling iterations. TRB sequences were retained for analysis only if CDR3 regions of at least seven amino acids were present. Diversity was assessed using a clonality score derived from Shannon entropy and using the Gini coefficient. In the repertoire networks, any two of the top 5000 CDR3 amino acid sequences were connected whenever the two sequences differed by an edit distance of one. GLIPH2 predicted antigen specificity groups and MHC restriction for TRB CDR3 amino acid sequences. To flag known CMV, EBV, HIV or tissue antigen associations, CDR3 amino acid sequences were matched against VDJdb and McPAS-TCR. Pre-ART, post-ART and control groups were compared with Wilcoxon signed-rank tests and Holm-Bonferroni correction. Not all clones reach the TCRdb copy of this immuneACCESS table, which keeps in-frame sequences only. Checked studies attribute under half of the gap to unresolved V genes and leave the rest unexplained. V and J calls and clone size follow that table, whereas D and trimming were derived from the DNA. Across this sample there are under 25,000 clones, with approximately 80% seen only once. Of the sample, over 9% falls within the top ten clones.

The germline V gene encodes CDR1 MNHNS and CDR2 SASEGT. Trimming accounts for 3 bases at V and 2 bases at J, while the number of junction bases matched to no gene is 3. The CDR3 contains 14 residues, cysteine and phenylalanine counted. Kept here is only the CDR3 DNA, which spans 42 bases and is read in frame from base 1. To be included, a participant needed at least one PBMC sample from before ART initiation plus at least two post-ART samples. Treatment was received in the United States of America by all participants with HIV. Before DNA extraction, cryopreserved samples of roughly 0.9-10 million PBMC were thawed and then washed. At the time of the earliest PBMC sample for each participant with HIV, ages ranged from about 20 to 54 years. PBMC samples from each participant spanned 1-4 timepoints before ART initiation and 2-8 timepoints after ART initiation, with a median of 7 samples. For every participant, serial HIV viral load, CD4+ T-cell count, ART history and demographic data were obtained. Genomic DNA was extracted from unsorted PBMC with a Qiagen kit on a QIAcube, with processing performed in batches of 12 samples.

The receptor's source is a man aged 40-49 years with HIV. The sample was unsorted PBMCs, taken 1.6 years after starting antiretroviral therapy. The rearrangement combines TRBV6-1 with TRBJ2-7; 8 nucleotides in the junction match TRBD1. The bases are TGTGCCAGCAGTGAGGGGACAGGTCCCTACGAGCAGTACTTC. This encodes CASSEGTGPYEQYF.